The clone carrying this TCR beta chain was detected a few times. The data were taken from a study of T-cell memory formation after mild COVID-19. TCRdb recomputed calls from the 5' RACE reads with MiXCR, one row per CDR3 protein. The sample consists of about 350,000 distinct CDR3 sequences, 25% to 30% of them appearing once. This CDR3 contains 16 residues. Germline V gene data show CDR1 as MRHNA and CDR2 as SNTAGT. With 0 bases clipped from V and 5 bases from J, the junction kept 6 bases outside the gene matches. This chain connects TRBV6-4 to TRBJ2-3; the match to TRBD2 covers 9 bases. The sequenced material came from PBMCs or a T cell subset sorted from them (not recorded which). The receptor was isolated from an adult woman who had mild COVID-19 (a few samples of this study predate the infection). Cell type and time point are not known. DNA for the CDR3: TGTGCCAGCAGTGACTCGGCGGGGGGGCCACAAGATACGCAGTATTTT. Encoded protein: CASSDSAGGPQDTQYF.